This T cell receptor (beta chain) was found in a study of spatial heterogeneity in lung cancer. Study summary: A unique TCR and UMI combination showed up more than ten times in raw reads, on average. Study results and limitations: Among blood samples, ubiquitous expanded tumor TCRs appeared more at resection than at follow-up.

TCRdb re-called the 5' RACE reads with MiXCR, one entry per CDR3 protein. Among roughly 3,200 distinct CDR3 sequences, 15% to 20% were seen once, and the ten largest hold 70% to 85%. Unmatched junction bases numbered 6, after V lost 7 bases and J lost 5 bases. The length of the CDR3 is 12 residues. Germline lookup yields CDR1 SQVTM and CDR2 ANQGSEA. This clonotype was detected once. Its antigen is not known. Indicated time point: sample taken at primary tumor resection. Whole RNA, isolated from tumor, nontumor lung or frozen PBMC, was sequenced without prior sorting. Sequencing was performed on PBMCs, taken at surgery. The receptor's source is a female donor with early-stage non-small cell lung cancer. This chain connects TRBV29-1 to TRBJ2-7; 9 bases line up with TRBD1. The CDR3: CSGTGTGNEQYF. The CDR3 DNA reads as TGCAGCGGAACCGGGACAGGGAACGAGCAGTACTTC.